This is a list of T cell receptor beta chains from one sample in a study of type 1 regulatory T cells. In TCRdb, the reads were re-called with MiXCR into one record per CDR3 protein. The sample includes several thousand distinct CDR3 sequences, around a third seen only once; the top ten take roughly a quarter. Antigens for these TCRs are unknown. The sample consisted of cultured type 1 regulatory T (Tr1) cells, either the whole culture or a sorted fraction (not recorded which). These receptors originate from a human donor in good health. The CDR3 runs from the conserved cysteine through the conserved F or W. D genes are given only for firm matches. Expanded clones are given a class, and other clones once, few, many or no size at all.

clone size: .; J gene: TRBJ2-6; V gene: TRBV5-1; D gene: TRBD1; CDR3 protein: CASSRTGGASSGANVLTF; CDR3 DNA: TGCGCCAGCAGCAGGACAGGGGGCGCAAGCTCTGGGGCCAACGTCCTGACTTTC
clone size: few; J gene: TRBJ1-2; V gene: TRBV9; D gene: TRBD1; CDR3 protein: CASSVSDREGYGYTF; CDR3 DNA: TGTGCCAGCAGCGTTTCGGACAGGGAAGGCTATGGCTACACCTTC
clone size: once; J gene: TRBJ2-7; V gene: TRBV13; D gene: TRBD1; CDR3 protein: CASSLNRGPIYEQYF; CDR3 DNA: TGTGCCAGCAGCCTAAACAGGGGGCCTATCTACGAGCAGTACTTC
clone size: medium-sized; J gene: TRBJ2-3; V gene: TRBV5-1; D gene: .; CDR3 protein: CASSLSTDTQYF; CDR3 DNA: TGCGCCAGCAGCTTGAGCACAGATACGCAGTATTTT
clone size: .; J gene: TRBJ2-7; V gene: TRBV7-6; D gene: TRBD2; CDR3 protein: CASSPPREAYEQYF; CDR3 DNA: TGTGCCAGCAGCCCTCCTCGGGAGGCCTACGAGCAGTACTTC
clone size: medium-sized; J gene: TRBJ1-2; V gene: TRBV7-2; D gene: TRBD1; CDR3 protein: CASSLAWDRAYTF; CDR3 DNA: TGTGCCAGCAGCTTAGCGTGGGACAGGGCATACACCTTC
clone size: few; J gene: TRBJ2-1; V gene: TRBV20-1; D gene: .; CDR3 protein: CSATTGFYNEQFF; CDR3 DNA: TGCAGTGCGACCACCGGCTTCTACAATGAGCAGTTCTTC
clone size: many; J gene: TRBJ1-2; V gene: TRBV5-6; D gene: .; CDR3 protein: CASSLSRGLGGYTF; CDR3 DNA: TGTGCCAGCAGCTTGTCCAGGGGCTTGGGTGGCTACACCTTC
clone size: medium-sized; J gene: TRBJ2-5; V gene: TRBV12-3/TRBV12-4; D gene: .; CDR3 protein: CASRQLGTQYF; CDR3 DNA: TGTGCCAGCAGACAGTTAGGGACCCAGTACTTC
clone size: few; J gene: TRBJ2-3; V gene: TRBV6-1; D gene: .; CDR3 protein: CASRDIGTGTDTQYF; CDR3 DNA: TGTGCCAGCAGGGATATTGGGACGGGCACAGATACGCAGTATTTT
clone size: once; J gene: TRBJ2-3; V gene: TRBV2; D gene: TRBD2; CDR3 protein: CASNIAGVTDTQYF; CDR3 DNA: TGTGCCAGCAACATAGCGGGGGTCACAGATACGCAGTATTTT
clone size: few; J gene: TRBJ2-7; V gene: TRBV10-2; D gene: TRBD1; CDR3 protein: CASRRSGQGLNEQYF; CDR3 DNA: TGCGCCAGCAGACGATCCGGACAGGGTCTCAACGAGCAGTACTTC
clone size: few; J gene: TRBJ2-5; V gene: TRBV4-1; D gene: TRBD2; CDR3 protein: CASSRGLAGGSVHF; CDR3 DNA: TGCGCCAGCAGCCGAGGACTAGCGGGAGGGTCTGTGCACTTC
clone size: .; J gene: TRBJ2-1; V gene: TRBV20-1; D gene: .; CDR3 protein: CCAKAAVKGQFF; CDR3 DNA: TGCTGTGCCAAGGCAGCAGTCAAAGGGCAGTTCTTC
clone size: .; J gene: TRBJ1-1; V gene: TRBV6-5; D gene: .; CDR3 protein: CASSYSWGANTEAFF; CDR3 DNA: TGTGCCAGCAGTTACTCGTGGGGGGCGAACACTGAAGCTTTCTTT
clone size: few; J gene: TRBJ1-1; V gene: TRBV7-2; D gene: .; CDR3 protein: CASSFRVVNTEAFF; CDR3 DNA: TGTGCCAGCAGCTTTAGAGTGGTGAACACTGAAGCTTTCTTT
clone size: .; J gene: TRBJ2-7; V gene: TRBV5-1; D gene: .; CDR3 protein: CASSLGTQSYEQYF; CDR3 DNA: TGCGCCAGCAGCTTAGGGACTCAATCCTACGAGCAGTACTTC
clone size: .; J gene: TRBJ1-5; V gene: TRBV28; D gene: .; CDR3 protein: CASSLYRSLQPQHF; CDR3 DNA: TGTGCCAGCAGTTTATACAGGAGCCTTCAGCCCCAGCATTTT
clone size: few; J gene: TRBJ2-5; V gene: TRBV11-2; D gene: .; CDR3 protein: CASSRNPGVPQETQYF; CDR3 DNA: TGTGCCAGCAGCAGAAACCCCGGGGTCCCCCAGGAGACCCAGTACTTC
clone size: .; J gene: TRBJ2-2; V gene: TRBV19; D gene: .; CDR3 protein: CASNLALNTGELFF; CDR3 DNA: TGTGCCAGTAATCTAGCGCTGAACACCGGGGAGCTGTTTTTT
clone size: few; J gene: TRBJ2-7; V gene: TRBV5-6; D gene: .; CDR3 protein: CASSPGTPISYEQYF; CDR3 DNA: TGTGCCAGCAGCCCCGGGACACCGATTTCCTACGAGCAGTACTTC
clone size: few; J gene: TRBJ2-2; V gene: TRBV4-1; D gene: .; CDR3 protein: CASSQAHVSGPVNTGELFF; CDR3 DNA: TGCGCCAGCAGCCAAGCCCACGTCTCCGGACCCGTCAACACCGGGGAGCTGTTTTTT
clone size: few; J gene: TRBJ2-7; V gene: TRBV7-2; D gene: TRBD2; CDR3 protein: CASSVGRALGEQYF; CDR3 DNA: TGTGCCAGCAGCGTCGGGAGGGCGTTAGGGGAGCAGTACTTC
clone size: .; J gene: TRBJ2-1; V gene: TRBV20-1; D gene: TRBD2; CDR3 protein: CSATRTSVYNEQFF; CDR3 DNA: TGCAGTGCTACAAGGACTAGCGTTTACAATGAGCAGTTCTTC
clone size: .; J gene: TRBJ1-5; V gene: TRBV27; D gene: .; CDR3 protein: CASSPSGPKNQPQHF; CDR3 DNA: TGTGCCAGCAGTCCATCGGGGCCAAAGAATCAGCCCCAGCATTTT
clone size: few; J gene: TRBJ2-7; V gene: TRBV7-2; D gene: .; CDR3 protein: CASSLVQGPPYEQYF; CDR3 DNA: TGTGCCAGCAGCTTAGTCCAGGGGCCCCCCTACGAGCAGTACTTC
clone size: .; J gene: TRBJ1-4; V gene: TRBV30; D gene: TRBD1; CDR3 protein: CAWSWTGVRTEKLFF; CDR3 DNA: TGTGCCTGGAGTTGGACAGGGGTGAGGACTGAAAAACTGTTTTTT
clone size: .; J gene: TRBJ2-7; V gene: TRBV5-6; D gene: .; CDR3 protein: CASSFSGGGEQYF; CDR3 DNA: TGTGCCAGCAGCTTCTCCGGGGGCGGCGAGCAGTACTTC
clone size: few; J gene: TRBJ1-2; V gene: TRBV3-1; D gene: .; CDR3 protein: CASSQVATYGYTF; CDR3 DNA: TGTGCCAGCAGCCAAGTGGCGACCTATGGCTACACCTTC
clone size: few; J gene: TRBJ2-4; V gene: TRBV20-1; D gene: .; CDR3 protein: CSPILDIQYF; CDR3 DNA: TGCAGTCCCATCCTGGACATTCAGTACTTC
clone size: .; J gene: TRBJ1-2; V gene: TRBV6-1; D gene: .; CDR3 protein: CASSESWGDGYTF; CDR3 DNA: TGTGCCAGCAGCGAGTCGTGGGGGGATGGCTACACCTTC
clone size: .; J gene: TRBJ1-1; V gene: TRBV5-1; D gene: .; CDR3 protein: CASSLAPTTGMTEAFF; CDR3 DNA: TGCGCCAGCAGCTTAGCCCCGACTACCGGGATGACTGAAGCTTTCTTT
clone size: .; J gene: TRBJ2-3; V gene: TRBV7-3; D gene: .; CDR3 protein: CASSLIGGSSTDTQYF; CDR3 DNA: TGTGCCAGCAGCTTAATCGGCGGATCTAGCACAGATACGCAGTATTTT
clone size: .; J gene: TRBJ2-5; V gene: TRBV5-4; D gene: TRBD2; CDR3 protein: CASSPTSGDQETQYF; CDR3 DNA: TGTGCCAGCAGTCCGACTAGCGGGGACCAAGAGACCCAGTACTTC
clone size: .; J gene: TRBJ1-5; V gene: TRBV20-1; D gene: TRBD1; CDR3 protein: CSAGQGGVSNQPQHF; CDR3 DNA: TGCAGTGCAGGACAGGGGGGGGTTAGCAATCAGCCCCAGCATTTT
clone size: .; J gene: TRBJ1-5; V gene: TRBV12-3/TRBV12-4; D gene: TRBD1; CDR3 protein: CASSLRGQGARAQHF; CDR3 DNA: TGTGCCAGCAGTTTACGGGGACAGGGGGCTCGGGCCCAGCATTTT
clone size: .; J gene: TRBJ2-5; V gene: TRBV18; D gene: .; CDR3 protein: CASSPPMVGETQYF; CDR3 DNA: TGTGCCAGCTCACCCCCTATGGTCGGCGAGACCCAGTACTTC
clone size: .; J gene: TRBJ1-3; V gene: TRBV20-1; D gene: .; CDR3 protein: CSARVDLGNTIYF; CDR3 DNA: TGCAGTGCTAGAGTAGATCTGGGAAACACCATATATTTT
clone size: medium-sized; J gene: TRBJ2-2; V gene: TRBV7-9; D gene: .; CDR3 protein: CASSYGTDTGELFF; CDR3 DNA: TGTGCCAGCAGCTACGGGACTGATACCGGGGAGCTGTTTTTT
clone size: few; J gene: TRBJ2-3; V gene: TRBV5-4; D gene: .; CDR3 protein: CASSFGGRLAYMGYF; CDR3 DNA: TGTGCCAGCAGCTTCGGGGGCCGTCTAGCTTATATGGGGTATTTT
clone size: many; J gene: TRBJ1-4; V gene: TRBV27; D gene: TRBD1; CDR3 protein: CASSLSGTGSEKLFF; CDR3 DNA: TGTGCCAGCAGTCTCTCCGGGACAGGGAGCGAAAAACTGTTTTTT
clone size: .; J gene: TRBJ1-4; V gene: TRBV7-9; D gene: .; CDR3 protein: CASSIQINEKLFF; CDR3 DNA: TGTGCCAGCTCTATACAAATAAATGAAAAACTGTTTTTT
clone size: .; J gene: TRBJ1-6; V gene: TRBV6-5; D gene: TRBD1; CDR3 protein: CASGLGQGNNSPLHF; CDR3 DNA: TGTGCCAGCGGACTCGGACAGGGGAATAATTCACCCCTCCACTTT
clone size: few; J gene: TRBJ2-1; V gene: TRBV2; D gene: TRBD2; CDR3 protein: CASSLVLTSIEQFF; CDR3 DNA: TGTGCCAGCAGCCTCGTCCTGACTAGCATTGAGCAGTTCTTC
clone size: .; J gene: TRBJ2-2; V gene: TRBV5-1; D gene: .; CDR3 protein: CASSLAGTGELFF; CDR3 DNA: TGCGCCAGCAGCTTGGCAGGGACCGGGGAGCTGTTTTTT